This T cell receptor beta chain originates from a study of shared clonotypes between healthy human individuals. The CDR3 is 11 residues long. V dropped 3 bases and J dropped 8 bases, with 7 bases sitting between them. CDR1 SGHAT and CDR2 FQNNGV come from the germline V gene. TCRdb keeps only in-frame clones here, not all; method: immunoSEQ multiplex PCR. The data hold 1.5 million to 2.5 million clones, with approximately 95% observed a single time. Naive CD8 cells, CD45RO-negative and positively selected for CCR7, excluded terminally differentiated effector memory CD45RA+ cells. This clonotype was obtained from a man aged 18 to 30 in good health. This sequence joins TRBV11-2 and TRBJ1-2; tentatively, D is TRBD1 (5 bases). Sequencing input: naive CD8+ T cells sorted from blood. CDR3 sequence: CASSLGGGYTF. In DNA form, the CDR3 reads TGTGCCAGCAGCTTGGGGGGGGGCTACACCTTC.